These 13 T cell receptor beta chains were all obtained from the same sample, sequenced in a study of Graves' ophthalmopathy and Graves' hyperthyroidism. Investigators amplified TCR beta CDR3 regions from RNA transcripts. The first round was an RT-PCR with HTBI primers, and the second round was a multiplex PCR. TCRdb re-analysed the multiplex PCR reads in MiXCR, keeping a single row per CDR3 protein. The repertoire holds about 740,000 distinct CDR3 sequences, with approximately 40% as singletons. Sample: peripheral blood. These receptors originate from an adult man with Graves' ophthalmopathy.

The rearrangement links TRBV12-3 or TRBV12-4 to TRBJ2-5; possibly TRBD2 for D (5 bases). V was cut by 7 bases and J by 9 bases, with 15 bases left in between. The CDR3 runs 12 residues. The CDR3 DNA follows: TGTGCCAGCACTCAGACAAGGCGGGCCCAGTACTTC. This translates into CASTQTRRAQYF.

This clonotype appeared many times. The chain employs TRBV9 and TRBJ2-6; D ambiguous. CDR1 is SGDLS and CDR2 is YYNGEE in the germline V gene. V lost 3 bases, J lost 3 bases, and 10 bases lay in between. The CDR3 is 15 residues long. The CDR3 protein is CASSGRNLGANVLTF. DNA for the CDR3: TGTGCCAGCAGCGGAAGGAATCTTGGGGCCAACGTCCTGACTTTC.

The chain is built from TRBV2 and TRBJ2-7; D is perhaps TRBD2 (5 bases). The CDR3 consists of 12 residues. Trimming left V 6 bases short and J 5 bases short, with 11 bases between. Germline V lookup: CDR1 SNHLY, CDR2 FYNNEI. CDR3 sequence reads: CASRALRDEQYF. The CDR3 nucleotides read TGTGCCAGCAGGGCATTGCGGGACGAGCAGTACTTC.

The chain recombines TRBV7-9 with TRBJ2-7; D gene unclear. This CDR3 region has 14 residues. V was trimmed by 1 base and J by 3 bases, leaving 10 bases between them. The germline V gene has CDR1 SEHNR and CDR2 FQNEAQ (reference sequence). The CDR3 sequence is CASSLVGNYYEQYF. The CDR3 bases are TGTGCCAGCAGCTTAGTCGGTAACTACTACGAGCAGTACTTC.

This clonotype turned up a few times. V and J are TRBV12-3 or TRBV12-4 and TRBJ1-5; perhaps TRBD1 as D (5 bases). This CDR3 has 14 amino acids. Between the trimmed V and J ends, which lost 7 bases and 5 bases, there was a span of 15 bases. The CDR3 nucleotides are TGTGCCAGCACCAAGGGCAGGGACGATCAGCCCCAGCATTTT. Translating it yields CASTKGRDDQPQHF.

V is TRBV7-9 and J is TRBJ2-5; the match to TRBD2 covers 10 bases. CDR1 and CDR2 from the germline V gene are SEHNR and FQNEAQ (reference sequence). The CDR3 extends over 16 amino acids. Germline trimming cut 3 bases from V and 0 bases from J; bases unmatched to any gene: 4. The CDR3: CASSFTLAGYQETQYF. The CDR3 DNA reads TGTGCCAGCAGCTTTACACTAGCGGGGTACCAAGAGACCCAGTACTTC.

This clonotype occurred many times. This sequence joins TRBV15 and TRBJ1-2; no reliable D call. Per the germline V gene, CDR1 is LNHNV and CDR2 is YYDKDF (reference sequence). V gave up 0 bases and J gave up 11 bases, with 19 bases separating them. The CDR3 runs to 15 residues. This CDR3 is CATSRDFATELGYTF. CDR3 coding DNA: TGTGCCACCAGCAGAGATTTCGCGACGGAGCTAGGGTACACCTTC.

The rearrangement joins TRBV25-1 to TRBJ2-2, with 9 bases aligning to TRBD1. This CDR3 comprises 12 residues. Germline-derived CDR1 and CDR2 are MGHDK and SYGVNS. Trimming at V came to 11 bases and at J to 4 bases, leaving 2 bases not matched to a gene. The CDR3 DNA follows: TGTGCCCGGGACAGGGTCACCGGGGAGCTGTTTTTT. This codes for CARDRVTGELFF.

The CDR3 DNA reads TGCAGTGCTAGTGCTGACAGCTCCTACGAGCAGTACTTC. This encodes CSASADSSYEQYF. The V gene is TRBV20-1, the J gene TRBJ2-7; possibly TRBD1 for D (5 bases). This CDR3 spans 13 amino acids. V was trimmed by 3 bases and J by 0 bases, leaving 9 bases between them. The germline V gene encodes CDR1 DFQATT and CDR2 SNEGSKA (reference sequence).

In its sample, this clonotype was seen many times. The chain joins TRBV7-8 to TRBJ1-2; D unclear. Trimming pared 3 bases from V and 4 bases from J, leaving 9 bases between. The germline CDR1 and CDR2 sequences are SGHVS and FQNEAQ. The CDR3 extends over 13 amino acids. This CDR3 is CASSFQQTYGYTF. The CDR3 DNA reads as TGTGCCAGCAGCTTCCAACAGACCTATGGCTACACCTTC.

This clonotype was detected many times. V is TRBV7-9 and J is TRBJ1-4, with a tentative D call TRBD1 (6 bases). The CDR3 extends over 15 amino acids. V lost 5 bases and J 7 bases, leaving 17 bases between the germline ends. Germline values: CDR1 SEHNR, CDR2 FQNEAQ (reference sequence). The CDR3 loop is CASSSAGVWAEKLFF. The CDR3 DNA follows: TGTGCCAGCAGCAGTGCAGGGGTCTGGGCTGAAAAACTGTTTTTT.

This clonotype has ten or more counts. V is TRBV7-8 and J is TRBJ2-7, with 9 positions matching TRBD1. With V trimmed by 4 bases and J by 6 bases, 4 bases remained unmatched. CDR1 and CDR2 (germline): SGHVS, FQNEAQ. The CDR3 totals 13 residues. The CDR3 DNA is TGTGCCAGCAGCTCCGGGACAGGGAGCGAGCAGTACTTC. This codes for CASSSGTGSEQYF.

This chain links TRBV20-1 with TRBJ2-2; D remains unclear. This CDR3 region has 14 residues. Trimming cost V 4 bases and J 3 bases, with 12 bases left between them. From germline, CDR1 is DFQATT and CDR2 SNEGSKA (reference sequence). This CDR3 reads CSAKGRRDTGELFF. The CDR3 DNA reads as TGCAGTGCTAAAGGGCGCAGAGACACCGGGGAGCTGTTTTTT.